The next 8 T cell receptor beta chains were all read from a single sample in a study of blood T cells in healthy people across ages. Using a J-beta primer mix together with a sample-barcoded 5' primer, a second PCR was run for about 6 to 11 cycles. Each CDR3 protein gets one entry after TCRdb re-called the 5' RACE reads with MiXCR. Here the sample spans hundreds of thousands of distinct CDR3 sequences, roughly half being singletons. The sequenced sample was blood. The receptors shown here come from a man in his fifties or sixties in good health.

This clonotype was counted at least ten times. The rearrangement links TRBV5-1 to TRBJ2-7; tentative D call: TRBD1 (6 bases). The CDR3 consists of 16 residues. V was cut by 0 bases and J by 0 bases, with 13 bases left in between. Looked up from germline, CDR1 is SGHRS and CDR2 is YFSETQ. In DNA, the CDR3 is TGCGCCAGCAGCTTGGCCCTACGGACAGTCTCCTACGAGCAGTACTTC. This sequence encodes CASSLALRTVSYEQYF.

The chain employs TRBV27 and TRBJ1-1; D unresolved. The CDR3 consists of 17 residues. V was pared by 5 bases and J by 0 bases, with 19 bases between. Germline V CDR1 and CDR2: MNHEY, SMNVEV (reference sequence). CDR3: CASSPFQLERLNTEAFF. CDR3 DNA: TGTGCCAGCAGTCCCTTCCAACTAGAGCGGTTGAACACTGAAGCTTTCTTT.

The CDR3 protein is CASSPRGQTDYEQYF. For the CDR3, the DNA is TGTGCCAGCAGCCCCCGGGGCCAAACGGACTACGAGCAGTACTTC. The genes are TRBV11-1 and TRBJ2-4; D is possibly TRBD1 or TRBD2 (5 bases each). Judging by the DNA end, TRBJ2-7 fits better; the J call may be wrong. CDR1 and CDR2 from the germline V gene are SGHAT and FQDESV (reference sequence). The CDR3 runs 15 residues.

For this clonotype: A much larger clone lies one base from this, so it may be a read error. This sequence joins TRBV5-1 and TRBJ2-3; D is possibly TRBD2 (6 bases). The CDR3 consists of 14 residues. CDR1 is SGHRS and CDR2 is YFSETQ in the germline V gene. The V end was cut by 4 bases, the J end by 1 base, with 10 bases between. The CDR3, as DNA: TGCGCCAGCAGCCGGAGGGAGGGCACAGATACGCAGTATTTT. Translated, it gives CASSRREGTDTQYF. Complete variable domain (other parts from reference TRBV5-1 and TRBJ2-3): KAGVTQTPRYLIKTRGQQVTLSCSPISGHRSVSWYQQTPGQGLQFLFEYFSETQRNKGNFPGRFSGRQFSNSRSEMNVSTLELGDSALYLCASSRREGTDTQYFGPGTRLTVL.

This clonotype was found a few times. The chain links TRBV5-1 to TRBJ2-1, with 9 bases aligning to TRBD2. With V trimmed by 1 base and J by 2 bases, 4 bases remained unmatched. The CDR3 covers 16 residues. Looked up from germline, CDR1 is SGHRS and CDR2 is YFSETQ. The DNA of the CDR3 is TGCGCCAGCAGCTTGTCCAGCGGGAGGACCTACAATGAGCAGTTCTTC. This translates into CASSLSSGRTYNEQFF.

V gene TRBV3-1 combines with J gene TRBJ1-5; the D gene is possibly TRBD1 (5 bases). This CDR3 has 13 amino acids. The germline gives CDR1 LGHDT, CDR2 YNNKEL (reference sequence). The V end was cut by 4 bases, the J end by 3 bases, with 7 bases between. Here the CDR3 reads CASSRGDNQPQHF. For the CDR3, the DNA is TGTGCCAGCAGCCGGGGGGACAATCAGCCCCAGCATTTT.

This clonotype was counted many times. The J gene is TRBJ2-3, the V gene TRBV3-1; unclear D gene. V was pared by 5 bases and J by 4 bases, with 10 bases between. CDR3 length equals 13 residues. The V gene's germline CDR1 is LGHDT and CDR2 YNNKEL (reference sequence). This CDR3 is CASSIGRADTQYF. In DNA form, the CDR3 reads TGTGCCAGCAGCATCGGACGCGCAGATACGCAGTATTTT.

This clonotype occurred a few times. J is TRBJ2-5 and V is TRBV6-5; 11 bases line up with TRBD2. This CDR3 spans 17 amino acids. V dropped 4 bases and J dropped 1; count of bases not matched to a gene: 8. The germline gives CDR1 MNHEY, CDR2 SVGAGI. CDR3 in DNA: TGTGCCAGCAGTTTGTCATCTAGCGGGGGGCCCCAAGAGACCCAGTACTTC. Its protein is CASSLSSSGGPQETQYF.